Included here is one T cell receptor beta chain sequence, with context. The sample belongs to a study of metastatic and nonmetastatic thyroid tumors. MiXCR reprocessed the PCR reads for TCRdb. The sample holds around 50,000 clones, 25% to 30% seen once. The ends lost 4 bases at V and 0 bases at J; junction bases unmatched: 2. Germline V CDR1 and CDR2: MDHEN, SYDVKM. The CDR3 sequence is 15 residues long. Until they underwent thyroid surgery, no patient had received any treatment. This TCR came from a female donor with papillary thyroid cancer or a benign thyroid nodule (not recorded which). Some clones in this sample may be carry-over from other donors' samples. The sample comprised blood. The chain links TRBV28 to TRBJ2-2, with 7 nucleotides matching TRBD1. CDR3 sequence: CASSSGTANTGELFF. The CDR3 DNA follows: TGTGCCAGCAGTTCCGGGACAGCGAACACCGGGGAGCTGTTTTTT.